These 9 T cell receptor beta chains came from one sample sequenced in a study of T-cell reconstitution after alpha-beta-depleted transplantation in children (TCRdb year 2016). According to the study, the label for this sample's treatment or condition signals: allogeneic hematopoietic cell transplantation with graft depleted of TCRalphabeta T cells and CD19 B cells. Library generation was performed with PCR. The listed sequencing device is Illumina HiSeq 2500. TCR libraries were prepared with molecular barcoding, using unique molecular identifiers to normalize TCRbeta repertoire quantification. TCRdb handled the public reads itself, with Q25 trimming in fastp and clone calling in MiXCR, and kept productive beta chains. One record per CDR3 amino acid sequence lists the most common genes and DNA. Across this sample there are 500,000 to 650,000 distinct CDR3 sequences, with roughly 10% seen only once. The top ten clones comprise approximately 14% of the sample.

Sample: PBMCs, mostly from graft donor cells, taken 180 days after TCRalphabeta/CD19-depleted stem cell transplant. The receptors derive from a female patient aged 2-15 years who had a stem cell transplant for aplastic anemia, so the T cells may come from the graft donor.

This clonotype appeared many times. The chain uses TRBV10-3 and TRBJ2-7; 8 nucleotides match TRBD2. Germline assignment: CDR1 ENHRY and CDR2 SYGVKD. J was trimmed by 2 bases and V by 2 bases; bases with no gene match: 14. The CDR3 length is 18 residues. The CDR3 DNA sequence: TGTGCCATCAGTGAGCCAAGGGCCGGCGGGGGGTCCACCTACGAGCAGTACTTC. This gives the protein CAISEPRAGGGSTYEQYF.

This clonotype was found a few times. This chain joins TRBV19 and TRBJ2-1; D unclear. This CDR3 contains 15 residues. Trimming removed 3 bases from V and 3 bases from J, with 12 bases in between. Germline V gene sequence: CDR1 LNHDA, CDR2 SQIVND (reference sequence). CDR3 coding DNA: TGTGCCAGTAGTATGGCAGAGATCCTCTACAATGAGCAGTTCTTC. Protein sequence: CASSMAEILYNEQFF. The full variable domain, rest sourced from reference TRBV19 and TRBJ2-1, is DGGITQSPKYLFRKEGQNVTLSCEQNLNHDAMYWYRQDPGQGLRLIYYSQIVNDFQKGDIAEGYSVSREKKESFPLTVTSAQKNPTAFYLCASSMAEILYNEQFFGPGTRLTVL.

V and J are TRBV7-9 and TRBJ1-1; 9 nucleotides match TRBD1. J was trimmed by 10 bases and V by 5 bases; bases with no gene match: 8. Germline V gives CDR1 SEHNR, CDR2 FQNEAQ (reference sequence). The CDR3 covers 13 residues. The CDR3 nucleotides read TGTGCCAGCAGCGTCGCGGGACAGGGCTCAGCTTTCTTT. Encoded protein: CASSVAGQGSAFF. Drawing the rest from reference TRBV7-9 and TRBJ1-1, the complete variable domain is DTGVSQNPRHKITKRGQNVTFRCDPISEHNRLYWYRQTLGQGPEFLTYFQNEAQLEKSRLLSDRFSAERPKGSFSTLEIQRTEQGDSAMYLCASSVAGQGSAFFGQGTRLTVV.

This clonotype occurred a few times. The V gene is TRBV7-2, the J gene TRBJ2-7, with 7 bases that match TRBD1. Germline CDR1 and CDR2: SGHTA and FQGNSA. The CDR3 totals 15 residues. V lost 4 bases to trimming and J lost 3 bases; unmatched junction nucleotides: 9. CDR3 sequence reads: CASSSRQGVGYEQYF. The DNA for the CDR3 is TGTGCCAGCAGCTCTAGACAGGGAGTGGGCTACGAGCAGTACTTC.

J is TRBJ2-1 and V is TRBV12-3 or TRBV12-4, with TRBD2 identical over 9 bases. The V gene end was trimmed by 5 bases and the J gene end by 10 bases; junction bases not matched to a gene: 9. CDR3 length equals 14 residues. CDR3 sequence reads: CASSLSGSSREQFF. The CDR3 coding sequence is TGTGCCAGCAGTCTTAGCGGGAGCAGCCGCGAGCAGTTCTTC.

This clonotype was picked up a small number of times. The V gene is TRBV7-8, the J gene TRBJ1-5; D call uncertain. V lost 4 bases and J 5 bases, leaving 12 bases between the germline ends. Germline CDR1 reads SGHVS; CDR2 reads FQNEAQ. The CDR3 loop spans 14 amino acids. The CDR3 here is CASSSSSADQPQHF. CDR3 nucleotides: TGTGCCAGCAGCTCCTCCTCGGCAGATCAGCCCCAGCATTTT.

The chain uses TRBV10-3 and TRBJ2-4; D possibly corresponds to TRBD1 (6 bases). CDR3 length: 16 residues. V lost 0 bases, J lost 0 bases, and 9 bases lay in between. Per germline, CDR1 ENHRY and CDR2 SYGVKD. The CDR3 region is CAISESNREAKNIQYF. The CDR3 DNA sequence: TGTGCCATCAGTGAGTCTAACAGGGAAGCCAAAAACATTCAGTACTTC.

The V and J genes are TRBV4-3 and TRBJ2-3; 8 bases agree with TRBD2. The CDR3 sequence is 16 residues long. Germline trimming cut 3 bases from V and 5 bases from J; bases unmatched to any gene: 10. Germline CDR1 is LGHNA and CDR2 is YSLEER. CDR3 DNA sequence: TGCGCCAGCAGCCAGGCCCCAGCGGGAGTGCAAGATACGCAGTATTTT. This sequence encodes CASSQAPAGVQDTQYF.

This chain joins TRBV28 and TRBJ2-7, with D unclear. The CDR3 consists of 13 residues. With 6 bases removed from V and 1 base from J, the gap between germline ends came to 10 bases. The germline CDR1 and CDR2 sequences are MDHEN and SYDVKM. CDR3 in DNA: TGTGCCAGCAGACTACCACAATCCTACGAGCAGTACTTC. Its translation: CASRLPQSYEQYF.